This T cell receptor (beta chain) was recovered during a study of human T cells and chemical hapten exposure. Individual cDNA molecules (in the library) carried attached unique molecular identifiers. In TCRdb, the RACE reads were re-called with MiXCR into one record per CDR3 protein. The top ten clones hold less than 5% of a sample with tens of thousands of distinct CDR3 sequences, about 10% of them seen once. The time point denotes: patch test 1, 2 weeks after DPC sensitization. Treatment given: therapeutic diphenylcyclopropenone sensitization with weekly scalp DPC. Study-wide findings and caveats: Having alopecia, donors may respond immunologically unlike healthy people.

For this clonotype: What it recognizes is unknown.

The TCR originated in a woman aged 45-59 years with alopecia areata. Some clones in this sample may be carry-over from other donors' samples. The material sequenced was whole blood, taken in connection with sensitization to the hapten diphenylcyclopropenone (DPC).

The CDR3 bases are TGCAGTGCTAGAGGTGGACCTCGGGGGGGGCAGTACTTC. Its protein product is CSARGGPRGGQYF. The chain is built from TRBV20-1 and TRBJ2-7; 8 bases are a match to TRBD2. With 1 base clipped from V and 9 bases from J, the junction kept 8 bases outside the gene matches. Per germline, CDR1 DFQATT and CDR2 SNEGSKA (reference sequence). This CDR3 is 13 amino acids long.